Given below is one T cell receptor beta chain in context. These data are taken from a study of blood T cell repertoires in COVID-19. Background on the study: The United States, Italy and Spain supplied acute and convalescent COVID-19 samples. Nucleic acid was either cDNA or gDNA, and it came from T cells, B-cell-depleted T cells, or PBMCs.

CDR3 length equals 15 residues. Germline CDR1 MNHEY, CDR2 SVGEGT. Trimming stripped 0 bases from V and 7 bases from J, with 13 bases between. As handled by the study authors: Amplifying reference gene primers gave estimates of nucleated cell counts. The table came from immunoSEQ multiplex PCR; TCRdb's copy has only in-frame clones and leaves some out. That table gives V, J and clone size, and the DNA gave D and trimming. The sample holds about 110,000 clones, around nine tenths seen once. The sequencing sample was made of peripheral blood. The V gene is TRBV6-2 or TRBV6-3, the J gene TRBJ1-5, with unresolved D. The sequence was obtained from a man aged 35 to 55 with acute or convalescent COVID-19. As DNA, the CDR3 is TGTGCCAGCAGTTACTCAGGCGGAGCGGGGCAGCCCCAGCATTTT. Residues: CASSYSGGAGQPQHF.